The 20 T cell receptor beta chains reported below all come from one sample, sequenced in a study of beta chain features in type 1 diabetes. Expressed TCRB transcripts were sequenced because the entire RNA isolate underwent reverse transcription. Profiling relied on immunoSEQ multiplex PCR, and the TCRdb table lists in-frame clones only, not all of them. This sample has about 370,000 clones, with more than 12% found just once. The sequenced sample consisted of naive CD4+ T cells from blood. The origin of the receptors is a woman between 18 and 29 years old in good health.

This clone was detected only a few times. The chain carries TRBV6-1 and TRBJ2-7, with 7 bases aligning to TRBD1. The junction had 13 bases not matched to a gene; V was cut back by 10 bases and J by 7 bases. The V gene's germline CDR1 is MNHNS and CDR2 SASEGT. The CDR3 extends over 13 amino acids. The DNA of the CDR3 is TGTGCCACCCTGAAAGACAGGGTCGGAGAGCAGTACTTC. Translation gives CATLKDRVGEQYF.

This chain uses TRBV4-1 with TRBJ2-6, with TRBD2 matching 12 bases. This CDR3 region has 19 residues. J gave up 4 bases and V 5 bases, and 12 bases lay outside the gene matches. From germline, CDR1 is MGHRA and CDR2 YSYEKL. The CDR3 loop is CASSSPTLAGGPGANVLTF. Written as DNA, the CDR3 is TGCGCCAGCAGCTCTCCTACGCTAGCGGGAGGGCCCGGGGCCAACGTCCTGACTTTC.

This chain joins TRBV7-9 and TRBJ2-7; possible D gene TRBD1, 7 bases. The CDR3 has 13 amino acids. V was cut by 3 bases and J by 6 bases, with 12 bases left in between. CDR1 and CDR2 from the germline V gene are SEHNR and FQNEAQ (reference sequence). CDR3 nucleotide sequence: TGTGCCAGCAGCTTCCGACAGGGAGGCGAGCAGTACTTC. This translates into CASSFRQGGEQYF.

The chain recombines TRBV14 with TRBJ2-7; 12 positions agree with TRBD2. V shed 3 bases, J shed 5 bases, and the junction held 5 bases outside the gene matches. This CDR3 contains 15 residues. From germline, CDR1 is SGHDN and CDR2 FVKESK. The CDR3 DNA reads TGTGCCAGCAGCCATGGACTAGCGGGATTTAACGAGCAGTACTTC. It yields the protein CASSHGLAGFNEQYF. Together with reference TRBV14 and TRBJ2-7, the CDR3 gives the full variable domain: EAGVTQFPSHSVIEKGQTVTLRCDPISGHDNLYWYRRVMGKEIKFLLHFVKESKQDESGMPNNRFLAERTGGTYSTLKVQPAELEDSGVYFCASSHGLAGFNEQYFGPGTRLTVT.

The chain is built from TRBV14 and TRBJ2-1, with a weak D call TRBD1 (5 bases). Trimming stripped 4 bases from V and 7 bases from J, with 14 bases between. Germline V gene sequence: CDR1 SGHDN, CDR2 FVKESK. The CDR3 runs 14 residues. CDR3 loop: CASSPRMGLNEQFF. The CDR3, as DNA: TGTGCCAGCAGCCCCCGGATGGGGCTAAATGAGCAGTTCTTC.

The DNA for the CDR3 is TGTGCCAGTAGTTCACAGGGGCTTCAGCCCCAGCATTTT. Its protein product is CASSSQGLQPQHF. The rearrangement uses TRBV19 and TRBJ1-5; 7 bases are shared with TRBD1. The V and J ends lost 5 bases and 6 bases, in that order; junction bases with no gene match: 4. This CDR3 region has 13 residues. Germline CDR1 LNHDA, CDR2 SQIVND (reference sequence).

The genes are TRBV2 and TRBJ1-5, with 7 nucleotides matching TRBD1. Germline V gene sequence: CDR1 SNHLY, CDR2 FYNNEI. The CDR3 is 15 amino acids. The trim removed 6 bases at V and 6 bases at J, leaving 11 bases unmatched. The CDR3 sequence is CASRLDRVEGQPQHF. The CDR3 DNA follows: TGTGCCAGCAGATTAGACAGGGTAGAGGGTCAGCCCCAGCATTTT.

The chain employs TRBV19 and TRBJ2-7; possibly TRBD1 for D (5 bases). V was clipped by 6 bases and J by 0 bases, with 9 bases between them. Germline V lookup: CDR1 LNHDA, CDR2 SQIVND (reference sequence). The CDR3 has 13 residues. Here the CDR3 reads CASRDRSSYEQYF. As DNA, the CDR3 is TGTGCCAGTAGAGACAGAAGCTCCTACGAGCAGTACTTC.

The rearrangement uses TRBV7-9 and TRBJ2-7, with a possible D match to TRBD1 (5 bases). V gave up 3 bases and J gave up 0 bases, with 9 bases separating them. Germline V gene sequence: CDR1 SEHNR, CDR2 FQNEAQ (reference sequence). The CDR3 totals 14 residues. CDR3 in amino acids: CASSFTGSSYEQYF. The CDR3 DNA reads as TGTGCCAGCAGCTTCACAGGTAGCTCCTACGAGCAGTACTTC.

This chain links TRBV30 with TRBJ1-1; a weak D match, TRBD1 (5 bases). This CDR3 has 15 residues. V was shortened by 1 base and J by 5 bases, with 17 bases between the two germline ends. Per germline, CDR1 GTSNPN and CDR2 SVGIG (reference sequence). CDR3 nucleotides: TGTGCCTGGAGTGCCCGGGGACCTGGAGGGACTGAAGCTTTCTTT. The encoded protein is CAWSARGPGGTEAFF.

This chain uses TRBV27 with TRBJ2-4, with D unclear. The CDR3 length is 14 residues. V dropped 2 bases and J dropped 0 bases, with 5 bases sitting between them. CDR1 is MNHEY and CDR2 is SMNVEV in the germline V gene (reference sequence). The CDR3, as DNA: TGTGCCAGCAGTTTAGTCATAGCCAAAAACATTCAGTACTTC. Its protein product is CASSLVIAKNIQYF.

V usage is TRBV25-1 and J usage is TRBJ2-7; D may be TRBD1 (6 bases). Germline V gene sequence: CDR1 MGHDK, CDR2 SYGVNS. V was clipped by 4 bases and J by 4 bases, with 20 bases between them. The length of the CDR3 is 16 residues. The CDR3 spells CASSGVGAGALYEQYF. CDR3 sequence (DNA): TGTGCCAGCAGTGGGGTGGGGGCCGGTGCTTTATACGAGCAGTACTTC.

This clone showed up just once. The chain links TRBV25-1 to TRBJ2-4; TRBD1 might be the D (5 bases). CDR1 is MGHDK, CDR2 SYGVNS, per germline. This CDR3 spans 15 amino acids. The V gene lost 1 base and the J gene lost 0 bases, with 7 bases spanning the gap. Here the CDR3 DNA reads TGTGCCAGCAGTGAATGGCAGGGAGCCAAAAACATTCAGTACTTC. Amino acid sequence: CASSEWQGAKNIQYF.

This clone has a handful of counts. V gene TRBV4-1 combines with J gene TRBJ2-7; tentative D call: TRBD2 (5 bases). Germline assignment: CDR1 MGHRA and CDR2 YSYEKL. V was shortened by 3 bases and J by 0 bases, with 9 bases between the two germline ends. The CDR3 spans 14 residues. The DNA for the CDR3 is TGCGCCAGCAGCCAGAGGAGGAGCTCCTACGAGCAGTACTTC. Protein sequence: CASSQRRSSYEQYF.

This clone was counted a few times. CDR3 in DNA: TGCGCCAGCAGTCAATCTTTCCGGGGGGAGACCCAGTACTTC. This codes for CASSQSFRGETQYF. The chain uses TRBV4-3 and TRBJ2-5; D perhaps matches TRBD2 (6 bases). The length of the CDR3 is 14 residues. Between the trimmed V and J ends, which lost 6 bases and 5 bases, there was a span of 16 bases. Per germline, CDR1 LGHNA and CDR2 YSLEER.

The chain employs TRBV5-6 and TRBJ2-7; D is possibly TRBD1 (6 bases). Germline values: CDR1 SGHDT, CDR2 YYEEEE. The CDR3 is made up of 17 amino acids. Trimming left V 0 bases short and J 3 bases short, with 19 bases between. The CDR3 sequence is CASSLERARGSDYEQYF. The CDR3 nucleotides are TGTGCCAGCAGCTTGGAGCGCGCCAGGGGCTCAGACTACGAGCAGTACTTC.

The chain employs TRBV5-4 and TRBJ2-5, with D possibly being TRBD2 (6 bases). This CDR3 region has 17 residues. CDR1 and CDR2 (germline): SGHNT, YYREEE (reference sequence). The germline V and J ends were trimmed by 3 bases and 2 bases, with 20 bases remaining between them. The CDR3 loop is CASSSPELGAGQETQYF. Written as DNA, the CDR3 is TGTGCCAGCAGCTCGCCGGAACTAGGCGCGGGGCAAGAGACCCAGTACTTC.

This chain connects TRBV11-2 to TRBJ1-1; the match to TRBD1 covers 7 bases. The CDR3 covers 17 residues. Trimming took 4 bases from V and 0 from J; bases not matched to a gene: 11. The germline CDR1 and CDR2 sequences are SGHAT and FQNNGV. The CDR3 coding sequence is TGTGCCAGCAGCTCGACCCCGGGACAGACAGTGAACACTGAAGCTTTCTTT. This translates into CASSSTPGQTVNTEAFF.

The chain joins TRBV4-2 to TRBJ2-7; D is perhaps TRBD1 (6 bases). The germline gives CDR1 LGHNA, CDR2 YNFKEQ. V gave up 4 bases and J gave up 5 bases, with 15 bases separating them. The CDR3 totals 14 residues. CDR3 protein: CASSPTRTGNEQYF. In nucleotides, the CDR3 is TGTGCCAGCAGCCCGACCCGAACAGGGAACGAGCAGTACTTC.

In this sample, this clone turned up a few times. V usage is TRBV19 and J usage is TRBJ1-2, with 10 bases matching TRBD1. The CDR3 sequence is 16 residues long. CDR1 and CDR2 from the germline V gene are LNHDA and SQIVND (reference sequence). The ends lost 6 bases at V and 2 bases at J; junction bases unmatched: 9. The chain's CDR3 is CASRDSGTGANYGYTF. The CDR3 nucleotides are TGTGCCAGTAGAGACTCCGGGACAGGGGCGAACTATGGCTACACCTTC.